The rows below give T cell receptor beta chains drawn from one sample of a study of blood T cell repertoires in COVID-19. The data were produced by immunoSEQ multiplex PCR, yet TCRdb's version contains in-frame clones alone and is incomplete. The sample has 100,000 to 150,000 clones; around 89% are singletons. What was sequenced was peripheral blood. These receptor sequences come from a man in his 70s with active COVID-19. CDR3s include the opening cysteine and the closing phenylalanine or tryptophan. The D gene is left open where the match is weak. A row's size may be missing; if present it is once, few, many or a size class.

v_gene	j_gene	d_gene	abundance	CDR3aa	CDR3nt
TRBV7-3	TRBJ2-3	.	.	CASSSSGVGDTQYF	TGTGCCAGCAGCTCTTCCGGGGTTGGAGATACGCAGTATTTT
TRBV18	TRBJ1-5	.	.	CASSPYSQGYNQPQHF	TGTGCCAGCTCACCGTACAGCCAGGGGTACAATCAGCCCCAGCATTTT
TRBV18	TRBJ1-2	.	.	CASSPGVGADYGYTF	TGTGCCAGCTCACCAGGAGTAGGGGCCGACTATGGCTACACCTTC
TRBV6-6	TRBJ2-3	TRBD2	.	CASGREKTDTQYF	TGTGCCAGCGGGCGGGAGAAGACAGATACGCAGTATTTT
TRBV5-4	TRBJ1-4	TRBD1	.	CASSTGQGTTNEKLFF	TGTGCCAGCAGCACCGGACAGGGGACAACTAATGAAAAACTGTTTTTT
TRBV29-1	TRBJ1-2	TRBD1	many	CSVGTGQAYGYTF	TGCAGCGTTGGAACCGGACAGGCCTATGGCTACACCTTC
TRBV29-1	TRBJ2-7	.	.	CSSPPTLPYEQYF	TGCAGCTCCCCGCCGACTCTCCCCTACGAGCAGTACTTC
TRBV4-3	TRBJ2-7	.	.	CASSQDLAGKAYEQYF	TGCGCCAGCAGCCAAGATTTGGCAGGGAAAGCCTACGAGCAGTACTTC
TRBV27	TRBJ2-1	TRBD2	.	CASSLSGLATTYNEQFF	TGTGCCAGCAGTTTATCGGGACTAGCGACAACCTACAATGAGCAGTTCTTC
TRBV5-1	TRBJ2-2	TRBD1	once	CASSSDRTLNTGELFF	TGCGCCAGCAGTTCGGACAGGACTCTAAACACCGGGGAGCTGTTTTTT
TRBV9	TRBJ1-1	.	.	CASNGGHMNTEAFF	TGTGCCAGCAACGGCGGCCACATGAACACTGAAGCTTTCTTT
TRBV29-1	TRBJ2-7	TRBD2	.	CSVEDRGGGYEQYF	TGCAGCGTTGAAGATCGGGGGGGAGGCTACGAGCAGTACTTC
TRBV7-3	TRBJ2-3	.	.	CASSSRQAGTDTQYF	TGTGCCAGCAGCTCCCGACAGGCTGGCACAGATACGCAGTATTTT
TRBV5-1	TRBJ2-4	TRBD1	.	CASSGTDNIQYF	TGCGCCAGCAGCGGGACAGATAACATTCAGTACTTC
TRBV27	TRBJ1-1	.	.	CASSRVYVSRVNTEAFF	TGTGCCAGCAGCCGCGTGTACGTAAGCCGGGTGAACACTGAAGCTTTCTTT
TRBV12-3/TRBV12-4	TRBJ1-5	.	.	CASSSDKNQPQHF	TGTGCCAGCAGTTCTGACAAAAATCAGCCCCAGCATTTT
TRBV19	TRBJ1-2	.	.	CASSISTGYGGYTF	TGTGCCAGTAGTATATCTACAGGGTATGGCGGCTACACCTTC
TRBV18	TRBJ2-4	.	.	CASSPVAGSKNIQYF	TGTGCCAGCTCACCAGTGGCAGGGTCCAAAAACATTCAGTACTTC
TRBV3-1/TRBV3-2	TRBJ2-7	TRBD1	.	CASSQPGQGDEQYF	TGTGCCAGCAGCCAACCGGGACAGGGAGACGAGCAGTACTTC
TRBV29-1	TRBJ2-1	TRBD2	.	CSVALAGGLRDEQFF	TGCAGCGTTGCACTAGCGGGAGGCCTGAGGGATGAGCAGTTCTTC
TRBV29-1	TRBJ1-1	.	.	CSVETGSGTEAFF	TGCAGCGTTGAAACCGGGTCGGGCACTGAAGCTTTCTTT
TRBV28	TRBJ1-2	.	.	CASGLGVQGYTF	TGTGCCAGCGGACTCGGGGTGCAGGGCTACACCTTC
TRBV9	TRBJ2-7	.	.	CASSALMDSRHEQYF	TGTGCCAGCAGCGCATTAATGGACAGTAGGCATGAGCAGTACTTC
TRBV7-9	TRBJ1-4	.	.	CASSLVPGHNEKLFF	TGTGCCAGCAGCTTGGTTCCGGGACACAATGAAAAACTGTTTTTT
TRBV3-1/TRBV3-2	TRBJ1-1	TRBD1	.	CASSHLGQGAAFF	TGTGCCAGCAGCCACCTCGGACAGGGGGCTGCTTTCTTT
TRBV2	TRBJ2-6	TRBD2	.	CASVPGLAGVGANVLTF	TGTGCCAGCGTACCGGGACTAGCGGGAGTTGGGGCCAACGTCCTGACTTTC
TRBV30	TRBJ1-2	.	.	CAWTLGGVLSYGYTF	TGTGCCTGGACCCTCGGGGGGGTGTTATCCTATGGCTACACCTTC
TRBV11-2	TRBJ2-2	.	.	CASSSLDTNTGELFF	TGTGCCAGCAGCTCCCTGGACACGAACACCGGGGAGCTGTTTTTT
TRBV29-1	TRBJ1-1	.	.	CSVEDMRTEAFF	TGCAGCGTTGAAGATATGCGCACTGAAGCTTTCTTT
TRBV19	TRBJ2-5	TRBD2	.	CASSLLAGEQTQYF	TGTGCCAGTAGTCTCCTAGCGGGAGAACAGACCCAGTACTTC
TRBV30	TRBJ1-1	.	.	CAWSRTANTEAFF	TGTGCCTGGAGTAGGACAGCGAACACTGAAGCTTTCTTT
TRBV27	TRBJ2-7	.	once	CASSPDYREQYF	TGTGCCAGCAGTCCGGACTATCGCGAGCAGTACTTC
TRBV6-2/TRBV6-3	TRBJ1-5	.	.	CASSYLQDNQPQHF	TGTGCCAGCAGTTACCTACAGGACAATCAGCCCCAGCATTTT
TRBV28	TRBJ1-2	.	.	CASRRKPGPYGYTF	TGTGCCAGCAGACGAAAGCCAGGGCCCTATGGCTACACCTTC
TRBV7-3	TRBJ1-2	TRBD1	.	CASSSQGQGARSGYTF	TGTGCCAGCAGCTCCCAGGGACAGGGGGCAAGGAGCGGCTACACCTTC
TRBV11-2	TRBJ2-7	TRBD2	.	CASSFGTSGYEQYF	TGTGCCAGCAGCTTCGGGACTAGCGGCTACGAGCAGTACTTC
TRBV5-1	TRBJ1-5	TRBD1	.	CASSTLPGQGYQPQHF	TGCGCCAGCAGCACCTTGCCGGGACAGGGTTATCAGCCCCAGCATTTT
TRBV19	TRBJ2-3	TRBD2	.	CASSVLAGESDTQYF	TGTGCCAGTAGTGTCCTAGCGGGAGAGTCAGATACGCAGTATTTT
TRBV7-9	TRBJ2-1	TRBD2	.	CASSSSGWNEQFF	TGTGCCAGCAGCTCTAGCGGGTGGAATGAGCAGTTCTTC
TRBV7-3	TRBJ1-2	.	.	CASRPTASGNYGYTF	TGTGCCAGCAGGCCCACGGCCTCAGGCAACTATGGCTACACCTTC
TRBV27	TRBJ2-7	TRBD2	.	CASSLSKTSTYEQYF	TGTGCCAGCAGTTTATCAAAGACTAGCACCTACGAGCAGTACTTC
TRBV28	TRBJ2-1	.	.	CASSSAIPNEQFF	TGTGCCAGCAGCTCCGCTATCCCCAATGAGCAGTTCTTC
TRBV19	TRBJ1-2	.	.	CASRAANYGYTF	TGTGCCAGTAGGGCGGCTAACTATGGCTACACCTTC
TRBV4-1	TRBJ2-5	.	.	CASSQVMALAETQYF	TGCGCCAGCAGCCAAGTGATGGCCTTAGCGGAGACCCAGTACTTC
TRBV19	TRBJ2-6	.	.	CASSIGAGRSGANVLTF	TGTGCCAGTAGTATTGGGGCAGGGAGGTCTGGGGCCAACGTCCTGACTTTC
TRBV19	TRBJ2-5	.	.	CASRWTATQETQYF	TGTGCCAGTAGGTGGACAGCTACCCAAGAGACCCAGTACTTC
TRBV5-1	TRBJ2-1	TRBD2	once	CASSPGLAAGNEQFF	TGCGCCAGCAGCCCGGGACTAGCGGCGGGTAATGAGCAGTTCTTC
TRBV28	TRBJ1-1	TRBD1	once	CASSVPGQGKGTEAFF	TGTGCCAGCAGTGTCCCGGGACAGGGAAAAGGCACTGAAGCTTTCTTT
TRBV3-1/TRBV3-2	TRBJ2-1	.	.	CASSQDLEEHPNNEQFF	TGTGCCAGCAGCCAAGACCTGGAGGAACATCCCAACAATGAGCAGTTCTTC
TRBV19	TRBJ2-4	.	once	CASSRPGESKNIQYF	TGTGCCAGTAGCCGGCCAGGGGAGAGCAAAAACATTCAGTACTTC
TRBV10-3	TRBJ2-2	.	.	CAISNVGDTGELFF	TGTGCCATCAGTAACGTCGGGGACACCGGGGAGCTGTTTTTT
TRBV14	TRBJ1-2	.	.	CASSQDAGILGYTF	TGTGCCAGCAGCCAAGATGCAGGGATCTTGGGCTACACCTTC
TRBV24-1	TRBJ2-2	TRBD2	.	CATSDFTSGRTGELFF	TGTGCCACCAGTGATTTTACTAGCGGGAGAACCGGGGAGCTGTTTTTT
TRBV6-2/TRBV6-3	TRBJ2-5	TRBD2	once	CASTPNRLAGGGETQYF	TGTGCCAGCACCCCCAATAGACTAGCGGGAGGAGGCGAGACCCAGTACTTC